This T cell receptor (beta chain) was observed in a study of blood T cell repertoires in COVID-19. Study details: Both acute and convalescent COVID-19 samples were obtained from the United States, Italy and Spain. T cells, B-cell-depleted T cells, or PBMCs supplied cDNA or gDNA.

V was pared by 2 bases and J by 7 bases, with 7 bases of the junction left unmatched. Germline CDR1 GTSNPN, CDR2 SVGIG (reference sequence). The CDR3 covers 13 residues. In its sample, this clone was seen once. Grouping used clinical history reported by participants in a survey and questionnaire. Using immunoSEQ multiplex PCR, the repertoire was profiled, and TCRdb retains in-frame clones only, with some absent. The repertoire holds under 450,000 clones, with about nine tenths as singletons. The receptor comes from a woman between 40 and 55 years old who had been exposed to COVID-19. Sequencing was carried out using PBMCs or T cells enriched from blood (not recorded which). The chain joins TRBV30 to TRBJ1-2; 7 nucleotides align to TRBD1. CDR3: CAWSRQGVSGYTF. CDR3 DNA sequence: TGTGCCTGGAGTCGACAGGGCGTCAGTGGCTACACCTTC.